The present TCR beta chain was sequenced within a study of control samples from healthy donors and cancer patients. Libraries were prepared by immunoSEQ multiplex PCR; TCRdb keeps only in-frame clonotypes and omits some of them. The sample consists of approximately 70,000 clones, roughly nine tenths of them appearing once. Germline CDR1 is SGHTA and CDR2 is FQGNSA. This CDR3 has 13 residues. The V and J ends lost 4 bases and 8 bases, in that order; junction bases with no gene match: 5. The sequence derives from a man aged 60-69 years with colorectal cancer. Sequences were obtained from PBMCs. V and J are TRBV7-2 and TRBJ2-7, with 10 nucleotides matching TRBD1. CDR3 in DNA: TGTGCCAGCAGCTCCCAGGACAGGGGGAAGCAGTACTTC. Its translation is CASSSQDRGKQYF.